The 21 T cell receptor beta chains below were found in one sample sequenced in a study of CD8 T cells in Susac syndrome. When the RNA was reverse transcribed, random hexamers were used with an input of roughly 0.45 to 1 ug. TCRdb recomputed calls from the immunoSEQ multiplex PCR reads with MiXCR, one row per CDR3 protein. The sample lists some 48,000 distinct CDR3 sequences; about 92% were seen once. Sequenced material: CD8+ T cells from PBMCs. These receptors originate from a human donor in good health.

The CDR3 reads CSARALQGSGTEAFF. CDR3 in DNA: TGCAGTGCTAGAGCTCTTCAGGGGTCGGGGACTGAAGCTTTCTTT. V gene TRBV20-1 combines with J gene TRBJ1-1; a possible D gene is TRBD1 (6 bases). Trimming cost V 1 base and J 5 bases, with 17 bases left between them. Germline assignment: CDR1 DFQATT and CDR2 SNEGSKA (reference sequence). The CDR3 sequence is 15 residues long.

J is TRBJ1-2 and V is TRBV7-6; D remains ambiguous. This CDR3 spans 17 amino acids. The V end was cut by 0 bases, the J end by 2 bases, with 16 bases between. Germline V lookup: CDR1 SGHVS, CDR2 FNYEAQ. The CDR3 nucleotides read TGTGCCAGCAGCTTAGCTTCCGGTCGGAGGGTAAACTATGGCTACACCTTC. Amino acids: CASSLASGRRVNYGYTF.

This rearrangement joins TRBV12-3 or TRBV12-4 to TRBJ2-7; D possibly corresponds to TRBD1 (5 bases). Trimming shortened V by 2 bases and J by 4 bases, and 6 bases separated the two germline ends. The CDR3 has 12 amino acids. DNA of the CDR3: TGTGCCAGCAGTTTACGACAGTACGAGCAGTACTTC. Encoded protein: CASSLRQYEQYF.

The chain has TRBV20-1 and TRBJ2-3; tentative D call: TRBD2 (6 bases). This CDR3 spans 16 amino acids. Germline values: CDR1 DFQATT, CDR2 SNEGSKA (reference sequence). V was pared by 6 bases and J by 1 base, with 20 bases between. The DNA of the CDR3 is TGCAGTGCAAACCCCCTAACTAGCTCGGGCACAGATACGCAGTATTTT. Amino acid sequence: CSANPLTSSGTDTQYF.

The chain is built from TRBV6-5 and TRBJ1-2; possible D gene TRBD1, 6 bases. This CDR3 region has 15 residues. Germline V gene data show CDR1 as MNHEY and CDR2 as SVGAGI. The V end was cut by 4 bases, the J end by 4 bases, with 16 bases between. CDR3 sequence reads: CASSLRDTRTYGYTF. CDR3 coding DNA: TGTGCCAGCAGTTTACGGGACACCCGGACCTATGGCTACACCTTC.

This chain links TRBV5-1 with TRBJ1-1; D is unclear. In germline, CDR1 is SGHRS, CDR2 YFSETQ. The CDR3 loop spans 17 amino acids. V gave up 4 bases and J gave up 0 bases, with 19 bases separating them. Here the CDR3 DNA reads TGCGCCAGCAGCCATGGGAGGGAAACCAGAATGAACACTGAAGCTTTCTTT. As protein: CASSHGRETRMNTEAFF.

The chain carries TRBV9 and TRBJ2-2; 8 bases are shared with TRBD2. Germline V gives CDR1 SGDLS, CDR2 YYNGEE. This CDR3 is built from 14 residues. Trimming cost V 4 bases and J 6 bases; bases outside gene matches: 5. The CDR3 here is CASSSIAGSGELFF. Written as DNA, the CDR3 is TGTGCCAGCAGCTCAATAGCGGGGTCCGGGGAGCTGTTTTTT.

The chain is built from TRBV2 and TRBJ2-2; TRBD1 or TRBD2 may be the D gene (5 bases each). The CDR3 is 16 residues long. The V gene lost 8 bases and the J gene lost 1 base, with 17 bases spanning the gap. Germline values: CDR1 SNHLY, CDR2 FYNNEI. CDR3 sequence (DNA): TGTGCCAGCGGGGCTTGGGAGAATCGGAACACCGGGGAGCTGTTTTTT. Amino acid sequence: CASGAWENRNTGELFF.

This chain links TRBV18 with TRBJ1-2; D call uncertain. V was clipped by 2 bases and J by 4 bases, with 8 bases between them. The CDR3 totals 13 residues. Germline V gives CDR1 KGHSH, CDR2 LQKENI. The CDR3 DNA sequence: TGTGCCAGCTCACCAAGGGAGGGCTATGGCTACACCTTC. This gives the protein CASSPREGYGYTF.

The chain combines TRBV7-9 with TRBJ2-1; D tentatively fits TRBD1 or TRBD2 (5 bases each). Germline V gene lookup returns CDR1 SEHNR and CDR2 FQNEAQ (reference sequence). The CDR3 covers 15 residues. V lost 5 bases and J 4 bases, leaving 15 bases between the germline ends. This CDR3 reads CASSPGGVAYNEQFF. CDR3 in DNA: TGTGCCAGCAGCCCTGGGGGTGTGGCATACAATGAGCAGTTCTTC. The full variable domain, in which reference TRBV7-9 and TRBJ2-1 provide the parts outside the CDR3, is DTGVSQNPRHKITKRGQNVTFRCDPISEHNRLYWYRQTLGQGPEFLTYFQNEAQLEKSRLLSDRFSAERPKGSFSTLEIQRTEQGDSAMYLCASSPGGVAYNEQFFGPGTRLTVL.

This clonotype was picked up a small number of times. This rearrangement joins TRBV7-9 to TRBJ2-7; the D is unclear. Germline V gene data show CDR1 as SEHNR and CDR2 as FQNEAQ (reference sequence). The V end was cut by 6 bases, the J end by 0 bases, with 9 bases between. The length of the CDR3 is 13 residues. The CDR3 reads CASRRPSSYEQYF. DNA for the CDR3: TGTGCCAGCAGACGTCCCAGCTCCTACGAGCAGTACTTC.

The rearrangement links TRBV11-2 to TRBJ2-3; D ambiguous. V was trimmed by 5 bases and J by 0 bases, leaving 9 bases between them. This CDR3 has 14 amino acids. Germline V lookup: CDR1 SGHAT, CDR2 FQNNGV. The CDR3 spells CASSEYSSTDTQYF. The CDR3 bases are TGTGCCAGCAGCGAGTACTCTAGCACAGATACGCAGTATTTT.

V and J are TRBV2 and TRBJ2-3; D remains unclear. V was clipped by 7 bases and J by 2 bases, with 10 bases between them. The CDR3 has 13 amino acids. CDR1 is SNHLY and CDR2 is FYNNEI in the germline V gene. Here the CDR3 DNA reads TGTGCCAGCACCCCGATAGACACAGATACGCAGTATTTT. The encoded protein is CASTPIDTDTQYF.

The chain combines TRBV30 with TRBJ1-1, with TRBD1 matching over 7 bases. The CDR3 loop spans 14 amino acids. Germline CDR1 and CDR2: GTSNPN and SVGIG (reference sequence). Trimming at V came to 4 bases and at J to 0 bases, leaving 5 bases not matched to a gene. CDR3 nucleotide sequence: TGTGCCTGGAACCGACAGGGATTGAACACTGAAGCTTTCTTT. This encodes CAWNRQGLNTEAFF.

V gene TRBV6-5 combines with J gene TRBJ2-7; D is perhaps TRBD1 (5 bases). The V end was cut by 6 bases, the J end by 2 bases, with 14 bases between. Germline V CDR1 and CDR2: MNHEY, SVGAGI. The CDR3 is 14 residues long. The CDR3 region is CASSPTGHPYEQYF. The CDR3 DNA is TGTGCCAGCAGCCCAACCGGACACCCCTACGAGCAGTACTTC.

The chain joins TRBV19 to TRBJ2-7, with unresolved D. This CDR3 comprises 12 residues. The V end lost 5 bases, the J end lost 5 bases, and 10 bases lay between the germline ends. Looked up from germline, CDR1 is LNHDA and CDR2 is SQIVND (reference sequence). CDR3 loop: CASSVFENEQYF. The CDR3 nucleotides are TGTGCCAGTAGTGTCTTCGAAAACGAGCAGTACTTC.

This chain links TRBV29-1 with TRBJ1-1, with 7 bases lining up with TRBD1. The CDR3 is made up of 15 amino acids. V lost 6 bases and J lost 2; bases outside the gene matches: 12. The germline V gene encodes CDR1 SQVTM and CDR2 ANQGSEA. CDR3 sequence: CSVSPPGQVNTEAFF. The CDR3 DNA reads TGCAGCGTGAGCCCCCCCGGACAGGTAAACACTGAAGCTTTCTTT.

The chain combines TRBV4-3 with TRBJ1-2; D not certain. This CDR3 is built from 16 residues. Germline assignment: CDR1 LGHNA and CDR2 YSLEER. V was clipped by 4 bases and J by 5 bases, with 20 bases between them. This CDR3 reads CASSLDPVRPSYGYTF. DNA for the CDR3: TGCGCCAGCAGCCTAGACCCCGTCCGCCCTTCGTATGGCTACACCTTC.

The V call is TRBV2, the J call TRBJ1-5; 7 bases match TRBD1. The CDR3 has 15 residues. Germline lookup yields CDR1 SNHLY and CDR2 FYNNEI. V was pared by 4 bases and J by 5 bases, with 8 bases of the junction left unmatched. Here the CDR3 DNA reads TGTGCCAGCAGTGCGATCGACAGGGCAGATCAGCCCCAGCATTTT. Amino acid sequence: CASSAIDRADQPQHF.

The gene calls are TRBV7-2 and TRBJ2-7, with 10 positions matching TRBD1. J lost 2 bases, V lost 5 bases, and 6 bases had no gene match. The germline V gene encodes CDR1 SGHTA and CDR2 FQGNSA. The CDR3 covers 15 residues. The CDR3: CASSPVDRGTYEQYF. DNA for the CDR3: TGTGCCAGCAGCCCCGTGGACAGGGGGACCTACGAGCAGTACTTC. The full variable domain, with the rest looked up from reference TRBV7-2 and TRBJ2-7, is GAGVSQSPSNKVTEKGKDVELRCDPISGHTALYWYRQSLGQGLEFLIYFQGNSAPDKSGLPSDRFSAERTGGSVSTLTIQRTQQEDSAVYLCASSPVDRGTYEQYFGPGTRLTVT.

The CDR3 DNA sequence: TGTGCCAGCAGCTCCCCGACCCTACAAGAGACCCAGTACTTC. As protein: CASSSPTLQETQYF. The chain employs TRBV7-9 and TRBJ2-5, with no clear D. This CDR3 is built from 14 residues. Trimming pared 4 bases from V and 2 bases from J, leaving 11 bases between. The V gene's germline CDR1 is SEHNR and CDR2 FQNEAQ (reference sequence).